Below, 20 T cell receptor beta chains from the same sample are listed, as sequenced in a study of OX40 agonist ivuxolimab in advanced cancers. Method: immunoSEQ multiplex PCR; TCRdb's copy keeps in-frame clones and lacks some. In the table there are tens of thousands of clones, just over 85% of which are singletons. The specimen was CD4+ or CD8+ T cells sorted from blood, collected in a trial of the OX40 agonist ivuxolimab. The receptors here all came from an adult with an advanced solid tumor such as melanoma, head and neck, liver or kidney cancer.

The chain combines TRBV2 with TRBJ2-2; 10 nucleotides align to TRBD2. V was pared by 4 bases and J by 7 bases, with 3 bases of the junction left unmatched. The CDR3 is 14 amino acids. Germline-derived CDR1 and CDR2 are SNHLY and FYNNEI. As DNA, the CDR3 is TGTGCCAGCAGTGGACTAGCGGGCGGCGGGGAGCTGTTTTTT. Translation gives CASSGLAGGGELFF.

This clone was detected a few times. V is TRBV7-8 and J is TRBJ2-5; 12 nucleotides match TRBD2. CDR1 is SGHVS and CDR2 is FQNEAQ in the germline V gene. This CDR3 region has 16 residues. V shed 5 bases, J shed 2 bases, and the junction held 6 bases outside the gene matches. CDR3 nucleotides: TGTGCCAGCAGCCCTCTTGGACTAGCGGGGCAAGAGACCCAGTACTTC. Protein sequence: CASSPLGLAGQETQYF.

The V gene is TRBV19, the J gene TRBJ2-2, with TRBD2 identical over 8 bases. The length of the CDR3 is 14 residues. The germline gives CDR1 LNHDA, CDR2 SQIVND (reference sequence). The CDR3 nucleotides read TGTGCATCATCGCGGGCTAGCGGGCTTGGGGAGCTGTTTTTT. Amino acid sequence: CASSRASGLGELFF.

The chain couples TRBV18 to TRBJ2-7; tentative D call: TRBD1 (6 bases). CDR3 size: 13 residues. CDR1 is KGHSH and CDR2 is LQKENI in the germline V gene. Trimming stripped 2 bases from V and 7 bases from J, with 12 bases between. For the CDR3, the DNA is TGTGCCAGCTCACCAGGACAGTCCCTTGAGCAGTACTTC. Translating it yields CASSPGQSLEQYF.

The chain uses TRBV27 and TRBJ1-1, with 10 bases aligning to TRBD1. The V gene end was trimmed by 4 bases and the J gene end by 1 base; junction bases not matched to a gene: 3. Per the germline V gene, CDR1 is MNHEY and CDR2 is SMNVEV (reference sequence). The CDR3 consists of 15 residues. CDR3 sequence: CASSSRTGGNTEAFF. The CDR3 region has the DNA TGTGCCAGCAGTTCTCGGACAGGGGGGAACACTGAAGCTTTCTTT.

The chain combines TRBV10-1 with TRBJ2-7; perhaps D is TRBD1 or TRBD2 (5 bases each). This CDR3 is 18 amino acids long. Trimming left V 2 bases short and J 5 bases short, with 25 bases between. CDR1 is WNHNN and CDR2 is SYGVQD in the germline V gene (reference sequence). CDR3 DNA sequence: TGCGCCAGCAGTGAGAGGGGACGGACCTACGACGTGGATGACGAGCAGTACTTC. Amino acids: CASSERGRTYDVDDEQYF.

This chain joins TRBV2 and TRBJ1-5; D unclear. CDR3 length equals 14 residues. V lost 2 bases and J lost 2, with 7 bases in between. The V gene's germline CDR1 is SNHLY and CDR2 FYNNEI. CDR3 amino acids: CASSESGRNQPQHF. The CDR3 region has the DNA TGTGCCAGCAGTGAATCAGGTCGCAATCAGCCCCAGCATTTT.

V gene TRBV2 combines with J gene TRBJ1-4, with D perhaps matching TRBD1 (5 bases). The germline CDR1 and CDR2 sequences are SNHLY and FYNNEI. The CDR3 runs to 15 residues. V lost 6 bases and J 0 bases, leaving 11 bases between the germline ends. CDR3 in DNA: TGTGCCAGCAGCCTCGACAGTACAACTAATGAAAAACTGTTTTTT. Protein product: CASSLDSTTNEKLFF.

This clone has only a few counts. The genes are TRBV9 and TRBJ2-1; D remains unclear. The CDR3 has 15 residues. V lost 3 bases to trimming and J lost 0 bases, with 10 bases between them. The germline V gene has CDR1 SGDLS and CDR2 YYNGEE. The DNA for the CDR3 is TGTGCCAGCAGCGGAGACCCTGGCTCCTACAATGAGCAGTTCTTC. Translation gives CASSGDPGSYNEQFF.

The genes are TRBV6-1 and TRBJ2-1, with 7 bases fitting TRBD1. V lost 7 bases to trimming and J lost 6 bases; unmatched junction nucleotides: 6. CDR3 length: 13 amino acids. The germline gives CDR1 MNHNS, CDR2 SASEGT. The CDR3: CASKQGWSNEQFF. CDR3 bases: TGTGCCAGCAAACAGGGGTGGAGCAATGAGCAGTTCTTC.

J is TRBJ1-1 and V is TRBV19; D is unclear. The CDR3 sequence is 14 residues long. The V end lost 3 bases, the J end lost 4 bases, and 12 bases lay between the germline ends. CDR1 and CDR2 (germline): LNHDA, SQIVND (reference sequence). CDR3 DNA sequence: TGTGCCAGTAGTATGTACGGGGAAGGCACTGAAGCTTTCTTT. Translation: CASSMYGEGTEAFF.

The rearrangement joins TRBV7-9 to TRBJ2-1; 7 nucleotides agree with TRBD1. The V gene's germline CDR1 is SEHNR and CDR2 FQNEAQ (reference sequence). J gave up 5 bases and V 5 bases, and 9 bases lay outside the gene matches. There are 15 residues in the CDR3. In nucleotides, the CDR3 is TGTGCCAGCAGCCCAGACGACAGGGCCCACAATGAGCAGTTCTTC. This sequence encodes CASSPDDRAHNEQFF.

This chain links TRBV4-1 with TRBJ2-5; a weak D match, TRBD2 (9 bases). Trimming pared 4 bases from V and 4 bases from J, leaving 19 bases between. The CDR3 totals 16 residues. Germline V gene sequence: CDR1 MGHRA, CDR2 YSYEKL. The CDR3 region is CASSPGGGRAGETQYF. The CDR3 coding sequence is TGCGCCAGCAGCCCAGGGGGCGGGAGGGCCGGAGAGACCCAGTACTTC.

This sequence joins TRBV21-1 and TRBJ1-1. TRBV21-1 corresponds to a pseudogene. The CDR3 length is 15 residues. The CDR3 coding sequence is TGTGCCAGCGCGGAGAGGGCCGATAAGAACACTGAAGCTTTCTTT. Its protein product is CASAERADKNTEAFF.

The chain is built from TRBV18 and TRBJ1-5; possibly TRBD1 for D (6 bases). Germline lookup yields CDR1 KGHSH and CDR2 LQKENI. V was shortened by 6 bases and J by 1 base, with 13 bases between the two germline ends. CDR3 length equals 15 residues. The DNA of the CDR3 is TGTGCCAGCTCGAGAGGGGGAGGGAGCAATCAGCCCCAGCATTTT. It is translated as CASSRGGGSNQPQHF.

CDR3 loop: CASSQSWTGVLWANVLTF. In nucleotides, the CDR3 is TGCGCCAGCAGTCAATCGTGGACAGGGGTCCTCTGGGCCAACGTCCTGACTTTC. The V call is TRBV23-1, the J call TRBJ2-6, with 9 bases fitting TRBD1. TRBV23-1 is marked as an open reading frame, function uncertain. The CDR3 contains 18 residues. With 0 bases clipped from V and 5 bases from J, the junction kept 8 bases outside the gene matches.

The chain carries TRBV4-1 and TRBJ2-1; 7 bases line up with TRBD2. J was trimmed by 9 bases and V by 5 bases; bases with no gene match: 10. CDR3 size: 14 residues. CDR1 MGHRA and CDR2 YSYEKL come from the germline V gene. This CDR3 reads CASSVEGGSGEQFF. The CDR3 DNA follows: TGCGCCAGCAGCGTTGAGGGCGGGAGTGGTGAGCAGTTCTTC.

The chain has TRBV7-9 and TRBJ2-7; the D is unclear. V was pared by 2 bases and J by 2 bases, with 4 bases between. From germline, CDR1 is SEHNR and CDR2 FQNEAQ (reference sequence). The CDR3 is made up of 12 amino acids. This chain's CDR3 is CASSLWPYEQYF. CDR3 DNA: TGTGCCAGCAGCTTATGGCCCTACGAGCAGTACTTC.

The chain carries TRBV28 and TRBJ1-4; D not certain. V gave up 1 base and J gave up 7 bases, with 7 bases separating them. The germline CDR1 and CDR2 sequences are MDHEN and SYDVKM. The CDR3 loop spans 13 amino acids. The CDR3 is CASSLSQIEKLFF. For the CDR3, the DNA is TGTGCCAGCAGTTTATCCCAGATTGAAAAACTGTTTTTT.

V gene TRBV19 combines with J gene TRBJ2-7, with D perhaps matching TRBD1 (6 bases). Trimming pared 3 bases from V and 0 bases from J, leaving 12 bases between. The CDR3 length is 15 residues. The V gene's germline CDR1 is LNHDA and CDR2 SQIVND (reference sequence). CDR3 in amino acids: CASSMGAGLSYEQYF. The CDR3 DNA follows: TGTGCCAGTAGTATGGGGGCAGGCCTCTCCTACGAGCAGTACTTC.